This T cell receptor (beta chain) emerged from a study of shared clonotypes between healthy human individuals. The study's findings and limits: Blood was the only sampled material, and tissue repertoires likely differ. Having only a few donors restricted how much genetic and exposure-history diversity was captured.

To note about this clone: As yet, its antigen is unknown. One junction end does not reproduce the germline sequence, and a read error may be involved. This sample also contains other DNA sequences that code for the same CDR3.

This was a deep-level run. The method was immunoSEQ multiplex PCR; TCRdb's version includes in-frame clones alone and lacks a portion of them. Found here are 490,000 or so clones, about 79% of them singletons; the top ten hold 13%. This CDR3 region has 14 residues. Germline V CDR1 and CDR2: GTSNPN, SVGIG (reference sequence). The V and J genes are TRBV30 and TRBJ2-7, with TRBD1 identical over 7 bases. Sequencing was carried out using PBMCs. The TCR originated in a woman in her forties in good health. Some clones in this sample may be carry-over from other donors' samples. The CDR3: CAWSPDRVHYGQYF. CDR3 coding DNA: TGTGCCTGGAGCCCTGACAGGGTGCACTACGGGCAGTACTTC.